A single sample gave rise to the 15 T cell receptor beta chains below, sequenced in a study of CD4 T cells in relation to SARS-CoV-2 and coronaviruses. Some clones are missing from TCRdb's copy, which holds only in-frame ones; the method was immunoSEQ multiplex PCR. In the table there are some 11,000 clones, approximately 87% of which are singletons. What was sequenced was naive CD4+ T cells from PBMCs. The subset denotes: naive CD4+ T cells isolated by negative enrichment. The receptor source for this set is an adult with COVID-19.

This rearrangement joins TRBV5-1 to TRBJ2-6; D is undetermined. Trimming took off 1 base at V and 0 bases at J, with 5 bases between the two ends. Germline CDR1 reads SGHRS; CDR2 reads YFSETQ. The CDR3 contains 15 residues. The CDR3 sequence is CASSLSLSGANVLTF. The CDR3 nucleotides are TGCGCCAGCAGCTTGTCCCTCTCTGGGGCCAACGTCCTGACTTTC.

In its sample, this clone was seen a few times. V is TRBV10-1 and J is TRBJ2-7, with TRBD1 as a possible D gene (6 bases). Germline CDR1 WNHNN, CDR2 SYGVQD (reference sequence). V was clipped by 5 bases and J by 5 bases, with 16 bases between them. This CDR3 has 14 amino acids. The CDR3 region has the DNA TGCGCCAGCAGTCCGTCAGGGGAAAGAAACGAGCAGTACTTC. As protein: CASSPSGERNEQYF.

CDR3 sequence reads: CATSGGINNEQFF. In DNA form, the CDR3 reads TGTGCCACCTCGGGGGGGATCAACAATGAGCAGTTCTTC. V and J are TRBV11-2 and TRBJ2-1; 8 bases align to TRBD2. J gave up 5 bases and V 10 bases, and 7 bases lay outside the gene matches. CDR3 length: 13 amino acids. The germline CDR1 and CDR2 sequences are SGHAT and FQNNGV.

J is TRBJ2-1 and V is TRBV27; 9 nucleotides align to TRBD2. Germline lookup yields CDR1 MNHEY and CDR2 SMNVEV (reference sequence). The V and J ends lost 6 bases and 10 bases, in that order; junction bases with no gene match: 10. The CDR3 has 14 residues. CDR3 sequence: CASRRSGGPLEQFF. The CDR3 DNA is TGTGCCAGCAGGCGTAGCGGGGGTCCCCTCGAGCAGTTCTTC.

This clone has just one count. V is TRBV5-4 and J is TRBJ2-3, with TRBD2 matching 13 bases. The junction had 9 bases not matched to a gene; V was cut back by 4 bases and J by 7 bases. CDR3 size: 16 residues. From germline, CDR1 is SGHNT and CDR2 YYREEE (reference sequence). The CDR3 here is CASSAGLAGAGNTQYF. The CDR3, as DNA: TGTGCCAGCAGCGCAGGACTAGCGGGGGCCGGGAATACGCAGTATTTT. The full variable domain, rest sourced from reference TRBV5-4 and TRBJ2-3, is ETGVTQSPTHLIKTRGQQVTLRCSSQSGHNTVSWYQQALGQGPQFIFQYYREEENGRGNFPPRFSGLQFPNYSSELNVNALELDDSALYLCASSAGLAGAGNTQYFGPGTRLTVL.

The chain recombines TRBV6-5 with TRBJ2-7; D unclear. Looked up from germline, CDR1 is MNHEY and CDR2 is SVGAGI. The CDR3 loop spans 15 amino acids. V was pared by 4 bases and J by 2 bases, with 15 bases between. CDR3 in amino acids: CASSLARLGTYEQYF. CDR3 in DNA: TGTGCCAGCAGTTTAGCCCGACTGGGAACCTACGAGCAGTACTTC.

The V gene is TRBV3-1 (or the pseudogene TRBV3-2), the J gene TRBJ2-7; D possibly corresponds to TRBD2 (5 bases). The CDR3 length is 11 residues. V lost 4 bases, J lost 6 bases, and 7 bases lay in between. CDR1 and CDR2 from the germline V gene are LGHDT and YNNKEL (reference sequence). This CDR3 reads CASSLRAEQYF. The CDR3 DNA sequence: TGTGCCAGCAGCCTGAGGGCCGAGCAGTACTTC.

There are a few counts of this clone. The chain recombines TRBV19 with TRBJ1-1; D remains ambiguous. Trimming removed 10 bases at V and 0 bases at J, with 15 bases between. The CDR3 has 14 residues. Germline CDR1 reads LNHDA; CDR2 reads SQIVND (reference sequence). CDR3 in amino acids: CATHSDRLNTEAFF. The CDR3 DNA is TGTGCCACTCACTCCGACCGCTTGAACACTGAAGCTTTCTTT.

This rearrangement joins TRBV19 to TRBJ2-3; D uncertain. This CDR3 has 17 residues. Looked up from germline, CDR1 is LNHDA and CDR2 is SQIVND (reference sequence). Trimming took 3 bases from V and 5 from J, leaving 21 bases between them. The CDR3 region has the DNA TGTGCCAGTAGTATTACCCCTCCGCGGTCTTTCCGAGATACGCAGTATTTT. Its protein product is CASSITPPRSFRDTQYF. Looking up the rest from reference TRBV19 and TRBJ2-3 gives the full variable domain: DGGITQSPKYLFRKEGQNVTLSCEQNLNHDAMYWYRQDPGQGLRLIYYSQIVNDFQKGDIAEGYSVSREKKESFPLTVTSAQKNPTAFYLCASSITPPRSFRDTQYFGPGTRLTVL.

The chain carries TRBV15 and TRBJ2-3; D call uncertain. This CDR3 has 14 residues. V was shortened by 0 bases and J by 2 bases, with 6 bases between the two germline ends. Germline values: CDR1 LNHNV, CDR2 YYDKDF (reference sequence). In DNA form, the CDR3 reads TGTGCCACCAGCAGAGATCAGGCCACAGATACGCAGTATTTT. Encoded protein: CATSRDQATDTQYF.

This clone was picked up one time. The chain couples TRBV6-1 to TRBJ2-2; D unclear. V was cut by 0 bases and J by 5 bases, with 7 bases left in between. The CDR3 spans 14 residues. The germline gives CDR1 MNHNS, CDR2 SASEGT. CDR3 DNA sequence: TGTGCCAGCAGTGAAGCTGGGGTGACCGGGGAGCTGTTTTTT. It yields the protein CASSEAGVTGELFF.

The V call is TRBV2, the J call TRBJ2-1; 9 nucleotides align to TRBD1. The CDR3 is 20 amino acids. Germline values: CDR1 SNHLY, CDR2 FYNNEI. V shed 8 bases, J shed 7 bases, and the junction held 27 bases outside the gene matches. CDR3 in DNA: TGTGCCAGCGATCTTACACCGGGACAGGGCTACGACCATACATGGAATGAGCAGTTCTTC. It yields the protein CASDLTPGQGYDHTWNEQFF.

The chain employs TRBV7-2 and TRBJ1-2; 8 nucleotides match TRBD1. Germline assignment: CDR1 SGHTA and CDR2 FQGNSA. Trimming at V came to 2 bases and at J to 4 bases, leaving 6 bases not matched to a gene. There are 15 residues in the CDR3. CDR3 sequence reads: CASSLTGQDGYGYTF. CDR3 bases: TGTGCCAGCAGCTTAACGGGACAGGACGGCTATGGCTACACCTTC.

The chain employs TRBV11-2 and TRBJ2-7; D assignment may be TRBD1 or TRBD2 (5 bases each). Trimming left V 5 bases short and J 2 bases short, with 13 bases between. The CDR3 is 14 residues long. Germline values: CDR1 SGHAT, CDR2 FQNNGV. CDR3 region: CASSQGRPAYEQYF. CDR3 sequence (DNA): TGTGCCAGCAGCCAGGGACGACCTGCCTACGAGCAGTACTTC. Filled out from reference TRBV11-2 and TRBJ2-7, the complete variable domain reads EAGVAQSPRYKIIEKRQSVAFWCNPISGHATLYWYQQILGQGPKLLIQFQNNGVVDDSQLPKDRFSAERLKGVDSTLKIQPAKLEDSAVYLCASSQGRPAYEQYFGPGTRLTVT.

V is TRBV29-1 and J is TRBJ2-5, with D perhaps being TRBD1 or TRBD2 (5 bases each). The CDR3 loop spans 14 amino acids. Germline assignment: CDR1 SQVTM and CDR2 ANQGSEA. V gave up 1 base and J gave up 4 bases, with 13 bases separating them. DNA for the CDR3: TGCAGCGTTGAAGGGCAGGGAGCAAGAGAGACCCAGTACTTC. Its protein is CSVEGQGARETQYF.